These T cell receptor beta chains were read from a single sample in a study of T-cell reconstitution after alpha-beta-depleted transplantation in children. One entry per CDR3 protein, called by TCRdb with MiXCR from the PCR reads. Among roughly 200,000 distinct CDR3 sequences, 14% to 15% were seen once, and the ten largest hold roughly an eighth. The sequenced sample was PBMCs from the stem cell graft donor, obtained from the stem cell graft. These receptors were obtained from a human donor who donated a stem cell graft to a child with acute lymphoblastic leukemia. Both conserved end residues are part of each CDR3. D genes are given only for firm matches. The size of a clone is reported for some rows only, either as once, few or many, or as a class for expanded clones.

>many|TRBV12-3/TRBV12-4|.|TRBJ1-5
TGTGCCAGCACCGACAGGCGGATGGGCAATCAGCCCCAGCATTTT
CASTDRRMGNQPQHF
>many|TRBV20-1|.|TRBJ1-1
TGCGCCCATCGGGAGCTGTTGAACACTGAAGCTTTCTTT
CAHRELLNTEAFF
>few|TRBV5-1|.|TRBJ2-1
TGCGCCAGCAGCTTCGATTTTGGCTACAATGAGCAGTTCTTC
CASSFDFGYNEQFF
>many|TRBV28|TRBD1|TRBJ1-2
TGTGCCAGCATCCCGAGGACAGGGGTACTTGGCTACACCTTC
CASIPRTGVLGYTF
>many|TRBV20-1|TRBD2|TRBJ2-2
TGCAGTGCTAGAAAACTAGCGGGAGGGTATACCGGGGAGCTGTTTTTT
CSARKLAGGYTGELFF
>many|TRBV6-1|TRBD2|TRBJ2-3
TGTGCCAGCAGCGGGACTAGCCTAAGTCGCACAGATACGCAGTATTTT
CASSGTSLSRTDTQYF
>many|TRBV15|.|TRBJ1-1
TGTGCCACCAGCAGGGAGATCCTCATGAACACTGAAGCTTTCTTT
CATSREILMNTEAFF
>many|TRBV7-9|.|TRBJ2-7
TGTGCCAGCGGCCCTGAGCACTACGAGCAGTACTTC
CASGPEHYEQYF
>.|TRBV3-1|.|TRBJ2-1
TGTGCCAGCAGCCCCGTCCAGGGGACTAATGAGCAGTTCTTC
CASSPVQGTNEQFF
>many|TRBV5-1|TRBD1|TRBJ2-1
TGCGCCAGCAGCTTGGAGGGGACAGGGGCCAATGAGCAGTTCTTC
CASSLEGTGANEQFF
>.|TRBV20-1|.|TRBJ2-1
TGCAGTGCTAGAGTTCGGACAGACGGGGCTAATGAGCAGTTCTTC
CSARVRTDGANEQFF
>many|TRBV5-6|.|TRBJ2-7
TGTGCCAGCAGCCTCCCCGGGCCCTACGAGCAGTACTTC
CASSLPGPYEQYF
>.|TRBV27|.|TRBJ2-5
TGTGCCAGCAGTTCCTCCTCCTCCCCCGGGACCCAGTACTTC
CASSSSSSPGTQYF
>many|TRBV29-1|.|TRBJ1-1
TGCAGCGTTGAGGGGGGGGCGAAAGCTTTCTTT
CSVEGGAKAFF
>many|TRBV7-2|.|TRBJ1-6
TGTGCCAGCGCCGTACGAGGGGCTGGCAATTCACCCCTCCACTTT
CASAVRGAGNSPLHF
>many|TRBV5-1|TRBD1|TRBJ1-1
TGTGCCAGCAGTTTGACAGGGGGTGGGACTGAAGCTTTCTTT
CASSLTGGGTEAFF
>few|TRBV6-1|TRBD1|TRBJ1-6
TGTGCCAGCAGGGTGGGACAGGGGACTTCACCCCTCCACTTT
CASRVGQGTSPLHF
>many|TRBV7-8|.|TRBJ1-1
TGTGCCAGCAGCTTTCGGGCCAACACGAACACTGAAGCTTTCTTT
CASSFRANTNTEAFF
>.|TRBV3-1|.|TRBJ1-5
TGTGCCAGCAGCCAAAACCTGAGTCAGCCCCAGCATTTT
CASSQNLSQPQHF
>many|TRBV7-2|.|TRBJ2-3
TGTGCCAGCAGCTTAGGGGGTACGGGCACAGATACGCAGTATTTT
CASSLGGTGTDTQYF
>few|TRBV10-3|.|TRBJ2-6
TGTGCCATCAGTGAAGGAGAGCTATCCGGGGCCAACGTCCTGACTTTC
CAISEGELSGANVLTF
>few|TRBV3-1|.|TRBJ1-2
TGTGCCAGCAGCCTACACACCGGAATTGAAGCTAACTATGGCTACACCTTC
CASSLHTGIEANYGYTF
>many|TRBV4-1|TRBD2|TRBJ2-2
TGCGCCAGCGGGTACACTAGCGGGAGTTTGGCGAACACCGGGGAGCTGTTTTTT
CASGYTSGSLANTGELFF
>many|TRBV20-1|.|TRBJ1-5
TGCAGTGCTAGGGATGGACAGTACAATCAGCCCCAGCATTTT
CSARDGQYNQPQHF
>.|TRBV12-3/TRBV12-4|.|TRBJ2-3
TGTGCCAGCAGTAAAGGCGGAGGCCGATTTAGAATTTGGGCAGATACGCAGTATTTT
CASSKGGGRFRIWADTQYF
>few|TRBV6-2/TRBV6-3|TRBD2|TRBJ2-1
TGTGCCAGCAAGGTAGCGGGAGATAGCAATGAGCAGTTCTTC
CASKVAGDSNEQFF
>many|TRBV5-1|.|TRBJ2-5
TGCGCCAGCAGACTCGGGAGTCCAGGGATAGAGACCCAGTACTTC
CASRLGSPGIETQYF
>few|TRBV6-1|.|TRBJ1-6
TGTGCCAGCAGGATGAAGCCGGGACCCCAAAGCAATTCACCCCTCCACTTT
CASRMKPGPQSNSPLHF
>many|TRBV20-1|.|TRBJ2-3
TGCAGTGCCCTCCACCCTGGACCAAATACGCAGTATTTT
CSALHPGPNTQYF
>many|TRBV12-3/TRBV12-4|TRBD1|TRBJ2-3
TGTGCCAGCAGTGAAGACAGGGGGGACACAGATACGCAGTATTTT
CASSEDRGDTDTQYF
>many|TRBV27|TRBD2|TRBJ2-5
TGTGCCAGCAGTTTATACTGGCGGGAGGGCGGAGAGACCCAGTACTTC
CASSLYWREGGETQYF
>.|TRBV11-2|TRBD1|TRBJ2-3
TGTGCCAGCAGCTCGGACAGGACAGATACGCAGTATTTT
CASSSDRTDTQYF
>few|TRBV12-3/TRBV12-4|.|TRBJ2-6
TGTGCCAGCACCCTGGGAACCAACGTCCTGACTTTC
CASTLGTNVLTF
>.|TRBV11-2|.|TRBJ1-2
TGTGCCAGCAGCTTAGTTGGCAGGACGACGTCTAACTATGGCTACACCTTC
CASSLVGRTTSNYGYTF
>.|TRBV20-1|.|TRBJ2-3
TGCAGTGCAGGGAGTGGAACCACAGATACGCAGTATTTT
CSAGSGTTDTQYF
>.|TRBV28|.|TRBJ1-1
TGTGCCAGCAGTTTCAGATTACAGAGGAACACTGAAGCTTTCTTT
CASSFRLQRNTEAFF
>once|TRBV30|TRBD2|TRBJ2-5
TGTGCCTGGAGTAGGTTAGGGGAGGGAAAGACCCAGTACTTC
CAWSRLGEGKTQYF
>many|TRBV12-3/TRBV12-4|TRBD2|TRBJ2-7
TGTGCCAGCAGTTTAGCGGGAGGGCCACGATACGAGCAGTACTTC
CASSLAGGPRYEQYF
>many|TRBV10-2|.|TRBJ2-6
TGCGCCAGCATTCCGATCTCTGGGGCCAACGTCCTGACTTTC
CASIPISGANVLTF
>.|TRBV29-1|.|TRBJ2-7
TGCAGCGTTGAGGCCGCGGGCAGGGTCGGAAGGAGCTCCTACGAGCAGTACTTC
CSVEAAGRVGRSSYEQYF
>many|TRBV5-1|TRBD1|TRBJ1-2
TGCGCCAGCAGCGAAACGGGCCCGGGACAGGGGGCCTTTTATGGCTACACCTTC
CASSETGPGQGAFYGYTF